The rows below give T cell receptor beta chains drawn from one sample of a study of T cell repertoires in cytomegalovirus infection. TCRdb re-called the reads with MiXCR, one entry per CDR3 protein. The table includes about 250,000 distinct CDR3 sequences, over 15% detected once. Material for sequencing was CD8+ T cells from PBMCs. All receptors come from a human donor in good health (CMV status not recorded). Some clones in this sample may be carry-over from other donors' samples. CDR3s include the opening cysteine and the closing phenylalanine or tryptophan. D genes are given only for firm matches.

D	V	J	CDR3
TRBD2	TRBV6-6	TRBJ2-4	CASSYPGGIAKNIQYF
.	TRBV29-1	TRBJ1-2	CSVEDPDKSSGYTF
.	TRBV4-1	TRBJ1-2	CASSQDFQGNYGYTF
.	TRBV19	TRBJ1-1	CASSPIQGRVTEAFF
TRBD1	TRBV5-1	TRBJ2-7	CASSPGTGHTYEQYF
TRBD1	TRBV2	TRBJ2-2	CASTLGQDRTGELFF
TRBD1	TRBV12-3/TRBV12-4	TRBJ2-1	CASSPDRAPGEFF
.	TRBV7-8	TRBJ2-5	CASSPWRGEGETQYF
.	TRBV4-1	TRBJ2-7	CASSQDSAYEQYF
.	TRBV7-8	TRBJ1-2	CASSLDSGYTNYGYTF